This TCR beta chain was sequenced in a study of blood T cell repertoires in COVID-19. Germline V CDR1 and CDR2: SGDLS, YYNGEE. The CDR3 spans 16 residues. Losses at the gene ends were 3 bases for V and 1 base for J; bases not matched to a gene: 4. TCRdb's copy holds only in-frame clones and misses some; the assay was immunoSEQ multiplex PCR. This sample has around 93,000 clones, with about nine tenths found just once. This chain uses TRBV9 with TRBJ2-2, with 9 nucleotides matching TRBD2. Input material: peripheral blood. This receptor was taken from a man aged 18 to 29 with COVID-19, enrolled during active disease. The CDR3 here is CASSGLAAENTGELFF. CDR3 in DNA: TGTGCCAGCAGCGGACTAGCGGCAGAGAACACCGGGGAGCTGTTTTTT.